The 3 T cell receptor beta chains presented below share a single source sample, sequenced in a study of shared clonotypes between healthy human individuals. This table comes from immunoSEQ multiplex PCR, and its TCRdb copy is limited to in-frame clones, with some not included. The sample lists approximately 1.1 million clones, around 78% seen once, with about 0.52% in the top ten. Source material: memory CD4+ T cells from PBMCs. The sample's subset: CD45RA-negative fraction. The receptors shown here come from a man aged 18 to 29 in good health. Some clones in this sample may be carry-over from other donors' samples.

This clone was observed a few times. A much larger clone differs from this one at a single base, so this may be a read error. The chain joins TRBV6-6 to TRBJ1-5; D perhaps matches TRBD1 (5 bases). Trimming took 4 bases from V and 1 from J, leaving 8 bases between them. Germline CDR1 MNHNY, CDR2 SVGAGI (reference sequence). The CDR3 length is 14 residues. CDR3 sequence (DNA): TGTGCCAGCAGTTTCGGGACGAGCAATCAGCCCCAGCATTTT. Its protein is CASSFGTSNQPQHF.

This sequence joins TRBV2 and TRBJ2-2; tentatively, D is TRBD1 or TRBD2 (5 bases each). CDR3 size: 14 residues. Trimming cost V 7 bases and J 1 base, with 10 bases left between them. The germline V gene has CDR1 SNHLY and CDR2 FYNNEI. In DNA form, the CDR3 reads TGTGCCAGCATGGGGACCTGGAACACCGGGGAGCTGTTTTTT. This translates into CASMGTWNTGELFF.

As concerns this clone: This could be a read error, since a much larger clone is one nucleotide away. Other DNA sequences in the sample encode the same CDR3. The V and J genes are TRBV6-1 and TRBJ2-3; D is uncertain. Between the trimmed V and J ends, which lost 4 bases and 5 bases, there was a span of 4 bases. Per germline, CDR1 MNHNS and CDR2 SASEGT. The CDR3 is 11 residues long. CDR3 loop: CASSVGDTQYF. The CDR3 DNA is TGTGCCAGCAGTGTGGGAGATACGCAGTATTTT.